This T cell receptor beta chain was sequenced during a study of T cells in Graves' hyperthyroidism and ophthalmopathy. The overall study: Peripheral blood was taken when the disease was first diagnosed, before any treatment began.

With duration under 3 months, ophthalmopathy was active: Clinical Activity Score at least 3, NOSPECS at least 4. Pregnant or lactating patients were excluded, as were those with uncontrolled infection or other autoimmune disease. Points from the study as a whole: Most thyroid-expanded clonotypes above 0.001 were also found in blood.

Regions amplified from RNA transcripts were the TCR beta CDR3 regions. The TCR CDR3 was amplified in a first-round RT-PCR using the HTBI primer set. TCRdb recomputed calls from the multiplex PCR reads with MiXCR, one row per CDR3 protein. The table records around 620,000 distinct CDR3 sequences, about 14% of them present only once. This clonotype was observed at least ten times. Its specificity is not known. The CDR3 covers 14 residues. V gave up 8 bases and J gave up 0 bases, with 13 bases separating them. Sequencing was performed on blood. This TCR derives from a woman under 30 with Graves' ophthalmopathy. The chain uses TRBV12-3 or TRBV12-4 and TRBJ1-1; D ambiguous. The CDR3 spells CASVRGVVNTEAFF. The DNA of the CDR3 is TGTGCCAGCGTGCGCGGGGTCGTGAACACTGAAGCTTTCTTT.